This passage covers 13 T cell receptor beta chains from one sample sequenced in a study of Graves' ophthalmopathy and Graves' hyperthyroidism. RNA served as the template for amplifying TCR beta CDR3 regions. The first round was an RT-PCR with HTBI primers, and the second round was a multiplex PCR. TCRdb called the multiplex PCR reads again in MiXCR, with one record for every CDR3 protein. This table has about 150,000 distinct CDR3 sequences, 30% to 45% appearing once. Sample: peripheral blood. These receptors all come from a woman aged 40 to 50 with Graves' ophthalmopathy.

This clonotype turned up a few times. This chain connects TRBV20-1 to TRBJ2-7, with 8 bases identical to TRBD2. After removal of 3 bases from V and 2 bases from J, the junction contained 6 bases not matched to a gene. The germline CDR1 and CDR2 sequences are DFQATT and SNEGSKA (reference sequence). The CDR3 loop spans 14 amino acids. The CDR3 spells CSASAGTRPYEQYF. The DNA for the CDR3 is TGCAGTGCTAGCGCCGGGACTAGGCCCTACGAGCAGTACTTC.

The chain employs TRBV27 and TRBJ1-1, with 7 bases fitting TRBD1. In germline, CDR1 is MNHEY, CDR2 SMNVEV (reference sequence). Trimming took 5 bases from V and 6 from J; bases not matched to a gene: 6. CDR3 length equals 13 residues. CDR3 residues: CASSTMDRPEAFF. The CDR3 DNA reads as TGTGCCAGCAGTACTATGGACAGGCCTGAAGCTTTCTTT.

The chain uses TRBV7-2 and TRBJ1-5; D may be TRBD1 (6 bases). In germline, CDR1 is SGHTA, CDR2 FQGNSA. The CDR3 length is 13 residues. Trimming took off 3 bases at V and 9 bases at J, with 12 bases between the two ends. CDR3: CASSFRGEAPQHF. CDR3 in DNA: TGTGCCAGCAGCTTCAGGGGTGAGGCGCCCCAGCATTTT.

The V and J genes are TRBV19 and TRBJ2-7; 8 nucleotides line up with TRBD1. The V gene end was trimmed by 5 bases and the J gene end by 0 bases; junction bases not matched to a gene: 0. CDR1 is LNHDA and CDR2 is SQIVND in the germline V gene (reference sequence). The CDR3 sequence is 13 residues long. The CDR3 nucleotides read TGTGCCAGTAGTCAGGGGGCCTCCTACGAGCAGTACTTC. This encodes CASSQGASYEQYF.

This clonotype came up many times. The chain employs TRBV6-2 or TRBV6-3 and TRBJ1-5, with D maybe TRBD1 (5 bases). V was cut by 6 bases and J by 4 bases, with 16 bases left in between. The CDR3 totals 15 residues. Germline V CDR1 and CDR2: MNHEY, SVGEGT. CDR3 in amino acids: CASSVAGAGNQPQHF. For the CDR3, the DNA is TGTGCCAGCAGCGTTGCCGGGGCGGGAAATCAGCCCCAGCATTTT.

This clonotype was counted many times. The chain links TRBV24-1 to TRBJ2-5, with D possibly being TRBD1 or TRBD2 (5 bases each). The V gene lost 0 bases and the J gene lost 2 bases, with 15 bases spanning the gap. The CDR3 totals 17 residues. Per the germline V gene, CDR1 is KGHDR and CDR2 is SFDVKD. The CDR3 region is CATSDLRELGEQETQYF. The DNA of the CDR3 is TGTGCCACCAGTGATTTGCGGGAATTAGGGGAACAAGAGACCCAGTACTTC.

CDR3 amino acids: CASSPARGNEQYF. The CDR3 DNA follows: TGCGCCAGCAGCCCCGCCCGGGGGAACGAGCAGTACTTC. This chain joins TRBV4-3 and TRBJ2-7; the D gene is possibly TRBD2 (6 bases). This CDR3 comprises 13 residues. Trimming cost V 4 bases and J 5 bases, with 12 bases left between them. Per germline, CDR1 LGHNA and CDR2 YSLEER.

The V call is TRBV7-2, the J call TRBJ1-2; no definite D call. This CDR3 comprises 13 residues. Germline CDR1 is SGHTA and CDR2 is FQGNSA. Trimming pared 7 bases from V and 7 bases from J, leaving 16 bases between. CDR3 sequence reads: CASTGIRNVGYTF. The CDR3 DNA reads as TGTGCCAGCACGGGCATCCGAAACGTTGGCTACACCTTC.

Ten or more counts support this clonotype. This rearrangement joins TRBV6-2 or TRBV6-3 to TRBJ1-5; perhaps TRBD1 as D (5 bases). Germline CDR1 reads MNHEY; CDR2 reads SVGEGT. The CDR3 length is 13 residues. The germline V and J ends were trimmed by 6 bases and 4 bases, with 10 bases remaining between them. CDR3 sequence (DNA): TGTGCCAGCAGGGGCCAGGGAAATCAGCCCCAGCATTTT. It codes for CASRGQGNQPQHF.

This clonotype was counted many times. The V gene is TRBV7-2, the J gene TRBJ1-2; 7 nucleotides line up with TRBD1. The CDR3 is made up of 12 amino acids. V lost 5 bases, J lost 6 bases, and 3 bases stayed unmatched. The germline gives CDR1 SGHTA, CDR2 FQGNSA. This CDR3 is CASSHQGDGYTF. The CDR3 region has the DNA TGTGCCAGCAGCCACCAGGGGGATGGCTACACCTTC.

This clonotype showed up many times. The V gene is TRBV6-2 or TRBV6-3, the J gene TRBJ1-1; D call uncertain. Deletions cut 4 bases from V and 7 bases from J, with 10 bases between. This CDR3 spans 12 amino acids. Germline lookup yields CDR1 MNHEY and CDR2 SVGEGT. CDR3 in amino acids: CASSSWMGEAFF. The CDR3 nucleotides read TGTGCCAGCAGTTCGTGGATGGGTGAAGCTTTCTTT.

This clonotype was seen at least ten times. The chain combines TRBV4-1 with TRBJ1-2, with unresolved D. This CDR3 has 13 residues. The germline gives CDR1 MGHRA, CDR2 YSYEKL. Trimming took 3 bases from V and 7 from J, leaving 12 bases between them. The CDR3 is CASSQPDEFGYTF. In DNA, the CDR3 is TGCGCCAGCAGCCAGCCCGACGAGTTTGGCTACACCTTC.

This clonotype was seen ten or more times. V usage is TRBV6-1 and J usage is TRBJ2-2; D is perhaps TRBD1 (5 bases). Trimming cost V 10 bases and J 2 bases, with 8 bases left between them. Germline CDR1 and CDR2: MNHNS and SASEGT. The CDR3 is 12 residues long. For the CDR3, the DNA is TGTGCCACCGGACAAAACACCGGGGAGCTGTTTTTT. Its translation: CATGQNTGELFF.